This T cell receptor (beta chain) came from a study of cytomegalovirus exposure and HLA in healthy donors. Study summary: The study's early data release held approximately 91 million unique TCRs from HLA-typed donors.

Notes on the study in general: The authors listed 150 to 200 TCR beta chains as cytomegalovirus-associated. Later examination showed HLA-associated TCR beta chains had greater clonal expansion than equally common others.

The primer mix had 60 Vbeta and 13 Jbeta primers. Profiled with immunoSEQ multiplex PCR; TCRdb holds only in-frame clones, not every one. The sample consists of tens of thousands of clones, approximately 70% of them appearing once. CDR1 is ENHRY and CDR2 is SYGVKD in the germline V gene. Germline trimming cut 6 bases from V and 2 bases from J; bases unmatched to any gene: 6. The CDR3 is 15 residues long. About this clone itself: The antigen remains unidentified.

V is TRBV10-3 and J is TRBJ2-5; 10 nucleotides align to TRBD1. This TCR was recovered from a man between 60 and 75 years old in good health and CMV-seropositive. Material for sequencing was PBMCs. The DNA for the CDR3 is TGTGCCATCAGATCTGGGACAGGGGTTCAAGAGACCCAGTACTTC. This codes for CAIRSGTGVQETQYF.